This is a list of T cell receptor beta chains from one sample in a study of molecular identifiers for immune sequencing clone quantification. TCRdb fed the PCR reads into MiXCR, producing one record per CDR3 protein. This table holds around 480,000 distinct CDR3 sequences, roughly 25% found once. The source material was naive CD8+ T cells from blood, with Jurkat cell RNA spiked in. The origin of the receptors is a human donor in good health. Some libraries in this study had Jurkat cell RNA spiked in. Both conserved end residues are part of each CDR3. The D gene is left open where the match is weak. Size tells how often a clone was seen (once, few, many) or the class of an expanded clone, and some rows leave it out.

J gene,D gene,clone size,V gene,CDR3 protein,CDR3 DNA
TRBJ2-7,.,few,TRBV24-1,CATSDGGHSYEQYF,TGTGCCACCAGTGATGGGGGGCACTCCTACGAGCAGTACTTC
TRBJ2-2,.,few,TRBV24-1,CATSESGNTGELFF,TGTGCCACCAGTGAGTCAGGGAACACCGGGGAGCTGTTTTTT
TRBJ1-1,.,.,TRBV21-1,CASSKEREKGAEAFF,TGTGCCAGCAGCAAAGAGAGGGAGAAAGGCGCTGAAGCTTTCTTT
TRBJ2-7,.,once,TRBV28,CASKRDVAQYEQYF,TGTGCCAGCAAACGAGATGTAGCACAGTACGAGCAGTACTTC
TRBJ1-6,.,.,TRBV30,CAWSDEGGPGSPLHF,TGTGCCTGGAGTGACGAGGGCGGCCCGGGCTCACCCCTCCACTTT
TRBJ2-7,.,many,TRBV29-1,CSVGGRPSNSYEQYF,TGCAGCGTTGGGGGGAGGCCCTCCAACTCCTACGAGCAGTACTTC
TRBJ2-2,.,.,TRBV30,CAWSDVAGELFF,TGTGCCTGGAGTGACGTGGCCGGGGAGCTGTTTTTT
TRBJ2-5,.,many,TRBV7-2,CASSQGPPGNQETQYF,TGTGCCAGCAGCCAGGGGCCGCCAGGGAACCAAGAGACCCAGTACTTC
TRBJ2-5,.,many,TRBV2,CASNAPYQETQYF,TGTGCCAGCAACGCCCCGTACCAAGAGACCCAGTACTTC
TRBJ2-5,.,.,TRBV7-9,CASGLIRSPQETQYF,TGTGCCAGCGGCTTAATTCGGTCCCCGCAAGAGACCCAGTACTTC
TRBJ2-5,TRBD1,.,TRBV7-9,CASSPSWDRVDQETQYF,TGTGCCAGCAGCCCGTCCTGGGACAGGGTTGACCAAGAGACCCAGTACTTC
TRBJ2-1,TRBD2,.,TRBV12-5,CASGSGLAGASYNEQFF,TGTGCTAGTGGTTCTGGACTAGCGGGGGCCTCCTACAATGAGCAGTTCTTC
TRBJ1-1,TRBD1,.,TRBV12-3/TRBV12-4,CASSHQGVTEAFF,TGTGCCAGCAGTCACCAGGGGGTTACTGAAGCTTTCTTT
TRBJ2-6,.,few,TRBV3-1,CASSQERGSSGANVLTF,TGTGCCAGCAGCCAAGAACGGGGGAGCTCTGGGGCCAACGTCCTGACTTTC
TRBJ2-3,.,few,TRBV19,CASSWGGSGTDTQYF,TGTGCCAGTAGTTGGGGGGGCTCAGGCACAGATACGCAGTATTTT
TRBJ2-3,TRBD2,many,TRBV30,CAWTGGSTDTQYF,TGTGCCTGGACGGGGGGGTCCACAGATACGCAGTATTTT
TRBJ2-2,.,.,TRBV11-3,CASSLGAGPGELFF,TGTGCCAGCAGCTTAGGAGCGGGCCCCGGGGAGCTGTTTTTT
TRBJ2-7,.,.,TRBV15,CATSRDRSSGYEQYF,TGTGCCACCAGCAGAGATCGGTCAAGCGGCTACGAGCAGTACTTC
TRBJ2-3,.,.,TRBV5-5,CASSFVGGFTDTQYF,TGTGCCAGCAGCTTTGTGGGAGGTTTCACAGATACGCAGTATTTT
TRBJ2-5,TRBD1,few,TRBV12-3/TRBV12-4,CASSFFLHRDRDVETQYF,TGTGCCAGCAGTTTCTTTCTCCACCGGGACAGGGATGTAGAGACCCAGTACTTC
TRBJ2-5,.,few,TRBV9,CASSAGHQETQYF,TGTGCCAGCAGCGCCGGACACCAAGAGACCCAGTACTTC
TRBJ2-7,.,many,TRBV5-1,CASSPWDRGSYEQYF,TGCGCCAGCAGCCCGTGGGATCGTGGGTCCTACGAGCAGTACTTC
TRBJ2-5,.,.,TRBV20-1,CSAGLDDDSVQETQYF,TGCAGTGCTGGACTGGATGATGACAGTGTCCAAGAGACCCAGTACTTC
TRBJ1-5,.,many,TRBV18,CASSPRDSNQPQHF,TGTGCCAGCTCACCGCGGGACAGCAATCAGCCCCAGCATTTT
TRBJ1-3,TRBD1,few,TRBV10-3,CAISTGGSGNTIYF,TGTGCCATCAGTACAGGGGGCTCTGGAAACACCATATATTTT
TRBJ1-1,.,few,TRBV19,CAAKVQGSTPEAFF,TGTGCCGCTAAAGTGCAGGGGTCCACCCCAGAGGCTTTCTTT
TRBJ2-5,TRBD1,.,TRBV6-1,CAGSGSVTTGPKETQYF,TGTGCCGGCAGTGGCTCGGTTACGACAGGGCCGAAAGAGACCCAGTACTTC
TRBJ2-1,TRBD2,few,TRBV10-2,CASSEILANSNEQFF,TGCGCCAGCAGTGAGATACTAGCGAATAGCAATGAGCAGTTCTTC
TRBJ1-1,.,many,TRBV9,CASSFGEGFTEAFF,TGTGCCAGCAGCTTCGGGGAAGGGTTTACTGAAGCTTTCTTT
TRBJ2-7,.,many,TRBV12-3/TRBV12-4,CASSHTEAWAYEQYF,TGTGCCAGCAGTCATACAGAGGCCTGGGCCTACGAGCAGTACTTC
TRBJ1-1,.,many,TRBV4-3,CASSPIQGFAEAFF,TGCGCCAGCAGCCCAATACAGGGTTTCGCTGAAGCTTTCTTT
TRBJ2-7,.,few,TRBV7-6,CASTPQPTGPYEQYF,TGTGCCAGCACGCCACAGCCTACCGGTCCCTACGAGCAGTACTTC
TRBJ2-7,.,.,TRBV6-5,CASSYVGGGYEQYF,TGTGCCAGCAGTTACGTGGGAGGCGGCTACGAGCAGTACTTC
TRBJ2-7,.,.,TRBV7-2,CNHCRWVSGYEQYF,TGCAACCATTGTCGATGGGTATCGGGGTACGAGCAGTACTTC
TRBJ1-5,.,.,TRBV6-2/TRBV6-3,CASSYLAQASNQPQHF,TGTGCCAGCAGTTACCTGGCGCAGGCTAGCAATCAGCCCCAGCATTTT
TRBJ2-7,TRBD1,many,TRBV6-6,CASSDFSPGTGYF,TGTGCCAGCAGTGACTTTTCCCCCGGGACAGGCTACTTC
TRBJ2-6,.,many,TRBV18,CASSPVGGSGANVLTF,TGTGCCAGCTCACCAGTTGGAGGCTCTGGGGCCAACGTCCTGACTTTC
TRBJ2-5,.,.,TRBV6-2/TRBV6-3,CASSYRLDKETQYF,TGTGCCAGCAGTTATCGATTGGACAAAGAGACCCAGTACTTC
TRBJ1-2,TRBD1,.,TRBV12-3/TRBV12-4,CASREGTGGALYGYTF,TGTGCCAGCAGGGAAGGGACAGGGGGGGCCCTCTATGGCTACACCTTC
TRBJ2-3,TRBD2,.,TRBV6-2/TRBV6-3,CASSYSGLAGGGTDTQYF,TGTGCCAGCAGTTACTCTGGACTAGCGGGGGGCGGTACAGATACGCAGTATTTT